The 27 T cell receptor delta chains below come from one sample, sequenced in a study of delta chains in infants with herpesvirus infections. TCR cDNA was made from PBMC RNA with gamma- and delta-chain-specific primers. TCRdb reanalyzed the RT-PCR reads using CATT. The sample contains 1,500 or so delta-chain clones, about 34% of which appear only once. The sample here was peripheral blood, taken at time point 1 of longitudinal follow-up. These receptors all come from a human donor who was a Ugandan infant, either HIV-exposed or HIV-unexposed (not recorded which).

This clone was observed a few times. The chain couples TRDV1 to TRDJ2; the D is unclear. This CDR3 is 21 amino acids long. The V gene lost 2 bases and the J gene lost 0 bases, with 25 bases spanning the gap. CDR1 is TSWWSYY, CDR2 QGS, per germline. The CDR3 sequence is CALGERNRGRPHPTLTAQLFF. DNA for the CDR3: TGTGCTCTTGGGGAAAGGAACCGAGGGAGGCCCCACCCGACTTTGACAGCACAACTCTTCTTT.

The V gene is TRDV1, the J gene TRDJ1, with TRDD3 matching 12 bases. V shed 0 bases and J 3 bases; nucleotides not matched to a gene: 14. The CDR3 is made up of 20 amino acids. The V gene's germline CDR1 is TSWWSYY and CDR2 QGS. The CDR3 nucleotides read TGTGCTCTTGGGGAACTCAAAATCCTCGTGGACTGGGGGATACCCGATAAACTCATCTTT. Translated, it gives CALGELKILVDWGIPDKLIF.

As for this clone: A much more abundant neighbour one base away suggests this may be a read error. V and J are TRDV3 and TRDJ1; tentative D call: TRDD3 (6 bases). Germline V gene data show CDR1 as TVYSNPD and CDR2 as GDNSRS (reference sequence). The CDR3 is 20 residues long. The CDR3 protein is CAFKPYFPGGGPLYTDNLIF. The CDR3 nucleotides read TGTGCCTTCAAACCCTACTTTCCTGGTGGGGGTCCTTTGTACACCGATAACCTCATCTTT.

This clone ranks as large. The CDR3 spells CAHSRGELRTDKLIF. DNA of the CDR3: TGTGCTCACAGCCGTGGGGAGTTACGTACCGATAAACTCATCTTT. This rearrangement joins TRDV1 to TRDJ1; tentative D call: TRDD3 (5 bases). CDR1 is TSWWSYY, CDR2 QGS, per germline. The CDR3 sequence is 15 residues long. Deletions cut 10 bases from V and 2 bases from J, with 20 bases between.

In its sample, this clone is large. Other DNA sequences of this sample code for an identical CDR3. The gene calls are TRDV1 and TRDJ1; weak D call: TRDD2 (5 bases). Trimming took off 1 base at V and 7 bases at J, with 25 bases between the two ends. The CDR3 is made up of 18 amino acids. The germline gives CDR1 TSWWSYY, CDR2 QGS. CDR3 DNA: TGTGCTCTTGGGGAACCATCCTATACCAAGCGGTCTAAAGGTAAACTCATCTTT. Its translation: CALGEPSYTKRSKGKLIF.

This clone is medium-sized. Here the CDR3 reads CALGDGLPTHVLGDTSVGTDKLIF. The CDR3 DNA reads TGTGCTCTTGGGGACGGCCTTCCTACACACGTACTGGGGGATACGTCGGTTGGGACCGATAAACTCATCTTT. V gene TRDV1 combines with J gene TRDJ1, with 13 bases lining up with TRDD3. Germline trimming cut 3 bases from V and 2 bases from J; bases unmatched to any gene: 27. The germline gives CDR1 TSWWSYY, CDR2 QGS. This CDR3 region has 24 residues.

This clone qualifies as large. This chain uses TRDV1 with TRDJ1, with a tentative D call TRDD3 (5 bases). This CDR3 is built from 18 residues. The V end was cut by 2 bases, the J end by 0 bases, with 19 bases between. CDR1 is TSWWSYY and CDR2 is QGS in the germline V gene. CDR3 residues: CALGEGLRGGPYTDKLIF. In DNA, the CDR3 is TGTGCTCTTGGGGAAGGGCTGCGGGGGGGTCCTTACACCGATAAACTCATCTTT.

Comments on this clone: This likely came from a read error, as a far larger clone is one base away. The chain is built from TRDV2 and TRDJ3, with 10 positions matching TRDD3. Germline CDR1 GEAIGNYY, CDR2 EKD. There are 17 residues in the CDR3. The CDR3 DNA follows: TGTGCCTGTGACACCGGGGGATACGCCTGGGGCACCCGACAGATGTTTTTC. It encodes CACDTGGYAWGTRQMFF.

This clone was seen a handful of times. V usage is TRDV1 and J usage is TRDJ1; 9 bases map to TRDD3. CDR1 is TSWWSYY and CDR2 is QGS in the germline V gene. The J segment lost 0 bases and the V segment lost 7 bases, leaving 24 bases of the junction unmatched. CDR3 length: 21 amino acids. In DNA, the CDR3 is TGTGCTCTTGTTACCGCTTCCATCAAGGGGATACGGTGGAGGTACACCGATAAACTCATCTTT. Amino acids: CALVTASIKGIRWRYTDKLIF.

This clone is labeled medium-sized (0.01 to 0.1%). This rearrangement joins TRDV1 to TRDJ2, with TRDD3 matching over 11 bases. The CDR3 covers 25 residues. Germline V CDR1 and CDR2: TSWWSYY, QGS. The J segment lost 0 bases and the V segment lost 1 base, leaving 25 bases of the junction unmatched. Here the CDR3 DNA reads TGTGCTCTTGGGGAACCCCTCGTTCGCGTCCTTTATTGGGGGATACGATACCCTTTGACAGCACAACTCTTCTTT. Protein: CALGEPLVRVLYWGIRYPLTAQLFF.

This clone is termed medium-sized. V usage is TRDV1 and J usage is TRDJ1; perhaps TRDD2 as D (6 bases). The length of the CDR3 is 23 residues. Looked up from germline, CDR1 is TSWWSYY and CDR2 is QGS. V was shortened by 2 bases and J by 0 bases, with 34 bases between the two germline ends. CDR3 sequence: CALGEVPSNPRPAGPKYTDKLIF. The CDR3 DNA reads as TGTGCTCTTGGGGAAGTCCCTTCCAACCCCCGCCCAGCGGGGCCGAAGTACACCGATAAACTCATCTTT.

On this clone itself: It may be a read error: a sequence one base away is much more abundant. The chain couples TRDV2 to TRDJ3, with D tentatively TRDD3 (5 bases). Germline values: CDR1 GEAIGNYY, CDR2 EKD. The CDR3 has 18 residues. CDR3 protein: CACDTGSGRTWDTRRMFF. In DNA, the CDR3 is TGTGCCTGTGACACCGGTTCTGGAAGGACCTGGGACACCCGACGGATGTTTTTC.

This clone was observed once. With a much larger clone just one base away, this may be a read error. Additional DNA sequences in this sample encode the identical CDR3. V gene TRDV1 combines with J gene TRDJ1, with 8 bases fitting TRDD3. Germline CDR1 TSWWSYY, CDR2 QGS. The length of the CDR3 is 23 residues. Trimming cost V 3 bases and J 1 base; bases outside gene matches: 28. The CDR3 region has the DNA TGTGCTCTTGGGGAGCTTCCTCCTTCTTTAACTGGGGGTCTTACTCCACTCACCGATAAACTCATCTTT. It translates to CALGELPPSLTGGLTPLTDKLIF.

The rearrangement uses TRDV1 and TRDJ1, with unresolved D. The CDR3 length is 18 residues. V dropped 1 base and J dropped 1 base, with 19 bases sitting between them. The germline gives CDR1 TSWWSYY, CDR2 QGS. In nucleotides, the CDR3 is TGTGCTCTTGGGGAACAGAGAAGTTTCCCCTATATCACCGATAAACTCATCTTT. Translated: CALGEQRSFPYITDKLIF.

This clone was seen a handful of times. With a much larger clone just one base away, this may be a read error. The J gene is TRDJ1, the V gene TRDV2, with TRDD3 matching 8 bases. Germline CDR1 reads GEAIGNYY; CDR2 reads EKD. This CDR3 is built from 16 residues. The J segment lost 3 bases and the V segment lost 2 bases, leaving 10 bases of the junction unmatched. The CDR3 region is CACDNWGYKASDKLIF. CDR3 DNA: TGTGCCTGTGACAACTGGGGATACAAGGCCTCCGATAAACTCATCTTT.

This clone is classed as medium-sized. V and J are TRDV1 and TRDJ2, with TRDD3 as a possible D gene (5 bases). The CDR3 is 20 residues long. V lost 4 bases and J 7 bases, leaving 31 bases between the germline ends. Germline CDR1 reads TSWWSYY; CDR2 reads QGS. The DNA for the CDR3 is TGTGCTCTTGGGGGCCCCAGGCTATCCCCCAATACGGCCGAGGGAGCACAACTCTTCTTT. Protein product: CALGGPRLSPNTAEGAQLFF.

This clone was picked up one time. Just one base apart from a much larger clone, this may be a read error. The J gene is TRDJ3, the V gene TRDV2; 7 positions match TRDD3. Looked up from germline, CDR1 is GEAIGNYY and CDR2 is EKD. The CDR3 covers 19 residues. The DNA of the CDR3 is TGTGCCTGTGACACCGGGGACTGGGGATCGTGGTGGGACACCCGACAGACGTTTTTC. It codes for CACDTGDWGSWWDTRQTFF.

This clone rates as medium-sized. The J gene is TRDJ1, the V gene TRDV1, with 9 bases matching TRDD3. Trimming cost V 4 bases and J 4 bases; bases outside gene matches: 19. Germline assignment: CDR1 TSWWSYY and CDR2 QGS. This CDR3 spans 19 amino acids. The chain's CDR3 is CALGALGLGMGDRRDKLIF. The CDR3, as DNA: TGTGCTCTTGGGGCCCTCGGCCTAGGGATGGGGGATAGGCGCGATAAACTCATCTTT.

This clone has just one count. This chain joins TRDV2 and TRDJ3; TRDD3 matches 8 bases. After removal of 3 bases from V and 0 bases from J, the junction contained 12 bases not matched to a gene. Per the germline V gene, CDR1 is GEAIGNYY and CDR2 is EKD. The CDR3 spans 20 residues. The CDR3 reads CACDPVGDATSSWDTRQMFF. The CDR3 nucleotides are TGTGCCTGTGACCCGGTGGGGGATGCTACCAGCTCCTGGGACACCCGACAGATGTTTTTC.

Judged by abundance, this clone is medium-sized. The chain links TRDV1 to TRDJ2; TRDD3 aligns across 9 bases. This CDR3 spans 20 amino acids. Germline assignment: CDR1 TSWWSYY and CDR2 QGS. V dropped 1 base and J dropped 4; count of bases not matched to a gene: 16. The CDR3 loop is CALGERRVLTGGRETAQLFF. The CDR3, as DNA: TGTGCTCTTGGGGAACGGCGGGTACTTACTGGGGGACGCGAGACAGCACAACTCTTCTTT.

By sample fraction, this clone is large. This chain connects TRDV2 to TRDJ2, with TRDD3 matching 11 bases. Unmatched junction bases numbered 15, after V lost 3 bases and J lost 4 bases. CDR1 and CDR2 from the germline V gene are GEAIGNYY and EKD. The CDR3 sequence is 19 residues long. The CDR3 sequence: CACDFLEVGDTRGTAQLFF. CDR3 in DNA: TGTGCCTGTGACTTCCTCGAGGTGGGGGATACGCGGGGGACAGCACAACTCTTCTTT.

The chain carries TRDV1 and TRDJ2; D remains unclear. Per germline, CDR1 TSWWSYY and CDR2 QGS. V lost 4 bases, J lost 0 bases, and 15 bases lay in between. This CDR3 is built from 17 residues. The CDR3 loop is CALGAPDSWPLTAQLFF. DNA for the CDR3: TGTGCTCTTGGGGCCCCGGACTCCTGGCCTTTGACAGCACAACTCTTCTTT.

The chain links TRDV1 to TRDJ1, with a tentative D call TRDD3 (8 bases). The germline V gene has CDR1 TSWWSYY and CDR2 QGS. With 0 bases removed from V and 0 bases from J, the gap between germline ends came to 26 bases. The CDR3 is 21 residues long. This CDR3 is CALGELIPTGGYRPYTDKLIF. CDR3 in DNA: TGTGCTCTTGGGGAACTAATTCCTACGGGGGGATATCGACCGTACACCGATAAACTCATCTTT.

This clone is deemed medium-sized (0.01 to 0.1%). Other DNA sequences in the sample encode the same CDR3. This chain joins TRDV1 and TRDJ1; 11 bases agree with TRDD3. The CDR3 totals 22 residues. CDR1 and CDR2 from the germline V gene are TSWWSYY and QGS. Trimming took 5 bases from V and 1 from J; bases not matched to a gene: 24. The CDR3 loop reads CALGNPSPWGIPGTPFTDKLIF. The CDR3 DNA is TGTGCTCTTGGGAACCCCTCCCCCTGGGGGATACCTGGCACACCCTTCACCGATAAACTCATCTTT.

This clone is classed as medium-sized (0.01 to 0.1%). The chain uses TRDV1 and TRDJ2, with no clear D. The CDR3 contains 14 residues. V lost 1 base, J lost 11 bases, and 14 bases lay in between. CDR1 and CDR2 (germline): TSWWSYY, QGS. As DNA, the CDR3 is TGTGCTCTTGGGGAACCTTTACTGATCCCTCAACTCTTCTTT. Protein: CALGEPLLIPQLFF.

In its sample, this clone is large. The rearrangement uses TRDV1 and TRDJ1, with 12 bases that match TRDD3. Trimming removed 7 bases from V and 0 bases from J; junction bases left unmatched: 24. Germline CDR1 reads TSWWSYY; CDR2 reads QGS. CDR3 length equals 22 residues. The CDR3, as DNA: TGTGCTCTTGCGCAAGGTTCCCCAGCCCGGTACTGGGGGATACTCCACACCGATAAACTCATCTTT. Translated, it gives CALAQGSPARYWGILHTDKLIF.

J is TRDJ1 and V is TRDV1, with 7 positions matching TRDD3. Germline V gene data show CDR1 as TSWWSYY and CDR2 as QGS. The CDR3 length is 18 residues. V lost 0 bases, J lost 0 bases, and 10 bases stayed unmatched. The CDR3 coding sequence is TGTGCTCTTGGGGAACTGGGGGATTTAAGGGCATACACCGATAAACTCATCTTT. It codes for CALGELGDLRAYTDKLIF.